These T cell receptor beta chains were read from a single sample in a study of T cell repertoires in cytomegalovirus infection. TCRdb reprocessed the reads via MiXCR and lists one record per CDR3 protein. In the table there are about 570,000 distinct CDR3 sequences, approximately 40% of which are singletons. Their cognate antigens are unknown. The sequencing here drew on cultured PBMCs, taken from culture after CMV antigen stimulation. The receptors stem from a human donor in good health (CMV status not recorded). Some clones in this sample may be carry-over from other donors' samples. The CDR3 runs from the conserved cysteine through the conserved F or W. A D gene is named only where the DNA matches it firmly. Clone size appears in some rows only: once, few, many, or a class for an expanded clone.

clone size	V gene	D gene	J gene	CDR3 DNA	CDR3 protein
few	TRBV7-9	TRBD1	TRBJ1-3	TGTGCCAGCAGCTTGGCAGGGGGTTCTGGAAACACCATATATTTT	CASSLAGGSGNTIYF
few	TRBV20-1	NA	TRBJ1-6	TGCAGTGCTAGGATTCGAGACATGTTAAGCTCCTATAATTCACCCCTCCACTTT	CSARIRDMLSSYNSPLHF
few	TRBV23-1	TRBD1	TRBJ1-6	TGCGCCAGCAGTCGCGGACAGGGGGCGCCGGATTCACCCCTCCACTTT	CASSRGQGAPDSPLHF
many	TRBV7-6	TRBD1	TRBJ2-7	TGTGCCAGCAGCTTAGGGAGACAGGGCCACTACGAGCAGTACTTC	CASSLGRQGHYEQYF
NA	TRBV4-3	NA	TRBJ1-2	TGCGCCAGCAGCCAAGATTTCACTGACCGCGGCTACACCTTC	CASSQDFTDRGYTF
few	TRBV11-2	TRBD2	TRBJ2-3	TGTGCCAGCAGCTTCGGGACTACGTACACAGATACGCAGTATTTT	CASSFGTTYTDTQYF
many	TRBV9	TRBD2	TRBJ2-3	TGTGCCAGCAGCGTTGGGACTAGCGGCACAGATACGCAGTATTTT	CASSVGTSGTDTQYF
NA	TRBV13	TRBD2	TRBJ2-3	TGCGCCAGCAGCTTGGCGAGCGGGGGGGCCGGAACGCAGTATTTT	CASSLASGGAGTQYF
NA	TRBV6-2/TRBV6-3	TRBD2	TRBJ2-4	TGTGCCAGCAGTTACATGCGGGAGGGCATTCAGTACTTC	CASSYMREGIQYF
NA	TRBV6-6	NA	TRBJ2-4	TGTGCCAGCAACGACCCACTAGCCAAAAACATTCAGTACTTC	CASNDPLAKNIQYF
NA	TRBV7-8	TRBD1	TRBJ1-1	TGTGCCAGCAGCTTAGAGGGGGCGATTAACACTGAAGCTTTCTTT	CASSLEGAINTEAFF
NA	TRBV10-3	NA	TRBJ1-5	TGTGCCATCAGTGAGTCGGAGGGGACGAGCAATCAGCCCCAGCATTTT	CAISESEGTSNQPQHF
NA	TRBV7-8	NA	TRBJ1-1	TGTGCCAGCAGCTCCTCTCGACAGCGCACTGAAGCTTTCTTT	CASSSSRQRTEAFF
NA	TRBV7-8	NA	TRBJ2-5	TGTGGCAGCAGCTTAGGGGGGGGGCAGTACTTC	CGSSLGGGQYF
NA	TRBV7-2	NA	TRBJ2-7	TGTGCCAGCAGCCTCATGGGCGGTAATGACGAGCAGTACTTC	CASSLMGGNDEQYF
NA	TRBV7-2	NA	TRBJ2-1	TGTGCCAGCAGCTCCCCTCTGTACATAGAGGCCGTCAATGAGCAGTTCTTC	CASSSPLYIEAVNEQFF
NA	TRBV10-3	NA	TRBJ1-3	TGTGCCATCAGTGGGCTTACCTCTGGAAACACCATATATTTT	CAISGLTSGNTIYF
NA	TRBV2	NA	TRBJ2-4	TGTGCCAGCAGACGTGGACAGGAGGGGCCTAAAAACATTCAGTACTTC	CASRRGQEGPKNIQYF
few	TRBV7-9	NA	TRBJ1-1	TGTGCCACCAAGGGGCCAGGGTCGAACACTGAAGCTTTCTTT	CATKGPGSNTEAFF
NA	TRBV7-9	NA	TRBJ2-7	TGTGCCAGCAGCTTAGTATCCGGCGGGCCCTACGAGCAGTACTTC	CASSLVSGGPYEQYF
NA	TRBV7-2	NA	TRBJ1-1	TGTGCCAGCAGCTTATTTTCTGAAGCTTTCTTT	CASSLFSEAFF
NA	TRBV28	NA	TRBJ2-2	TGTGCCAGCAGCTCCCTTATGGGGGGTAGGGGCGGGGAGCTGTTTTTT	CASSSLMGGRGGELFF
NA	TRBV7-2	NA	TRBJ2-1	TGTGCCAGCAGCCAAGCAGGGAGCCCCTACAATGAGCAGTTCTTC	CASSQAGSPYNEQFF
NA	TRBV12-3/TRBV12-4	TRBD2	TRBJ2-5	TGTGCCAGCAGCGGCCCCCGACGGACTAGCTCGGAGACCCAGTACTTC	CASSGPRRTSSETQYF
NA	TRBV6-2/TRBV6-3	NA	TRBJ1-5	TGTGCCAGCAGTTACACCACACGAGGTCAGCCCCAGCATTTT	CASSYTTRGQPQHF
NA	TRBV5-1	NA	TRBJ1-6	TGCGCCAGCAGCGAGAGCGGGAGCTCCTATAATTCACCCCTCCACTTT	CASSESGSSYNSPLHF
NA	TRBV4-2	NA	TRBJ1-5	TGTGCCAGCAGCCAATCCCAGGGAGGCAGCAATCAGCCCCAGCATTTT	CASSQSQGGSNQPQHF
NA	TRBV10-3	NA	TRBJ2-2	TGTGCCATCAGTGAGTTCGGGGTCACCGGGGAGCTGTTTTTT	CAISEFGVTGELFF
NA	TRBV19	TRBD1	TRBJ1-5	TGTGCCAGTAGTGCTCCGGGGGCAGGGGGCTTCAATCAGCCCCAGCATTTT	CASSAPGAGGFNQPQHF
few	TRBV7-8	NA	TRBJ2-1	TGTGCCAGCAGCTTATTTACTAGCTCCTACAATGAGCAGTTCTTC	CASSLFTSSYNEQFF
NA	TRBV12-3/TRBV12-4	TRBD1	TRBJ1-1	TGTGCCAGCACCCCTGACAGGGGGTACGGGGGCACTGAAGCTTTCTTT	CASTPDRGYGGTEAFF
many	TRBV7-2	NA	TRBJ1-3	TGTGCCAGCAGCTTTGGGACGGGGGGCATCTCTGGAAACACCATATATTTT	CASSFGTGGISGNTIYF
few	TRBV7-6	NA	TRBJ2-7	TGTGCCAGCAGCTCCACCCACAGGGGACTGAGCTCCTACGAGCAGTACTTC	CASSSTHRGLSSYEQYF
NA	TRBV25-1	NA	TRBJ1-2	TGTGCCAGCAGTGCGGAAGGGGGGAACTATGGCTACACCTTC	CASSAEGGNYGYTF
NA	TRBV7-9	NA	TRBJ1-1	TGTGCCAGCAGCTTAGCGAGGGAGGGCAGGCCTGGGGGCACTGAAGCTTTCTTT	CASSLAREGRPGGTEAFF
NA	TRBV14	NA	TRBJ2-5	TGTGCCAGCAGCCACCTCCTTGGGAGTCTCGGAAGAGAGACCCAGTACTTC	CASSHLLGSLGRETQYF
NA	TRBV2	NA	TRBJ1-1	TGTGCCAGCAGTGTCCTGGATGAAGCTTTCTTT	CASSVLDEAFF
NA	TRBV7-9	NA	TRBJ1-5	TGTGCCAGCAGCTTAGTCGGGGGGATTAAGGGCAATCAGCCCCAGCATTTT	CASSLVGGIKGNQPQHF
NA	TRBV19	TRBD2	TRBJ2-7	TGTGCCAGTAGTATATTTTTGGCTAGCGGGGGCTACGAGCAGTACTTC	CASSIFLASGGYEQYF
NA	TRBV7-2	NA	TRBJ1-2	TGTGCCAGCAGTCCAGACGGACACTATGGCTACACCTTC	CASSPDGHYGYTF
NA	TRBV19	NA	TRBJ1-2	TGTGCCAGTAGTATCAGGGCAGAGTATGGCTACACCTTC	CASSIRAEYGYTF
few	TRBV7-8	TRBD2	TRBJ2-3	TGTGCCAGCAGTAGAAACGGACTAGCGGACACAGATACGCAGTATTTT	CASSRNGLADTDTQYF
few	TRBV5-1	NA	TRBJ2-7	TGCGCCAGCAGCGCCACGGGAGCGAACACCTACGAGCAGTACTTC	CASSATGANTYEQYF
NA	TRBV7-2	NA	TRBJ2-1	TGTGCCAGCAGCTTCGACCCAGGGGCAACCAATGAGCAGTTCTTC	CASSFDPGATNEQFF
NA	TRBV5-6	NA	TRBJ1-1	TGTGCCAGCAGCAGATCCCCCAGGGTTGGGACTGAAGCTTTCTTT	CASSRSPRVGTEAFF